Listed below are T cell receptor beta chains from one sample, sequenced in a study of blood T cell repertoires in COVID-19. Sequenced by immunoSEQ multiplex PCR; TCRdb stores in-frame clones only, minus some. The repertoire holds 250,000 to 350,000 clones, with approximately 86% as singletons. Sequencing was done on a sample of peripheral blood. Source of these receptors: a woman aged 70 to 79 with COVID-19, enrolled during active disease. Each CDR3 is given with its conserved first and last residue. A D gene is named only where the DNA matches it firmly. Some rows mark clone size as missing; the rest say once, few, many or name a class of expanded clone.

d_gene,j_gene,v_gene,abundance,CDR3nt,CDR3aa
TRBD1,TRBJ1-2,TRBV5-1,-,TGCGCCAGCAGCTCGACGGCGGGACAGTATGGCTACACCTTC,CASSSTAGQYGYTF
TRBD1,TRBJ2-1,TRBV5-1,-,TGCGCCAGCAGCACGGGACAGGGGGAAATCAATGAGCAGTTCTTC,CASSTGQGEINEQFF
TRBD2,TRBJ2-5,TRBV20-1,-,TGCAGTGCTAGTAAGGCGGGGGGGAATGGAGAGACCCAGTACTTC,CSASKAGGNGETQYF
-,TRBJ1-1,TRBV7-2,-,TGTGCCAGCAGCTTAGTGGGGGCAGGAGCGAACACTGAAGCTTTCTTT,CASSLVGAGANTEAFF
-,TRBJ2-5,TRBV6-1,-,TGTGCCAGCACCGTTACGGACCCTCGGGGGGAGACCCAGTACTTC,CASTVTDPRGETQYF
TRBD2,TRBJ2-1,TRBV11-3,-,TGTGCCAGCAGCTCGACTAGCGGGATTTACAATGAGCAGTTCTTC,CASSSTSGIYNEQFF
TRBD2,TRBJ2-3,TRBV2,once,TGTGCCAGCAGAAGAAGGGGGCTAGCGGGGGATAGAGATACGCAGTATTTT,CASRRRGLAGDRDTQYF
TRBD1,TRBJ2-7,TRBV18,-,TGTGCCAGCTCGGACAGGGTTCTCGAGCAGTACTTC,CASSDRVLEQYF
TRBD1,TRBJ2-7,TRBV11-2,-,TGTGCCAGCAGCCTAAACCGGGACAGTCCCTACGAGCAGTACTTC,CASSLNRDSPYEQYF
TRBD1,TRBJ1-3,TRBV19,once,TGTGCCAGTAGTGTACTACCGGGACAGGGGGCTGGAAACACCATATATTTT,CASSVLPGQGAGNTIYF
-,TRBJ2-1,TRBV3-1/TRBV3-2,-,TGTGCCAGCAGCCAAGTGTGGGGGCCCTACAATGAGCAGTTCTTC,CASSQVWGPYNEQFF
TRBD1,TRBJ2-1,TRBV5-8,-,TGTGCCAGCAGCTCTCCCCCGGGGACAGCTCAACTCGTAGAGGAGCAGTTCTTC,CASSSPPGTAQLVEEQFF
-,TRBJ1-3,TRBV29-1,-,TGCAGCGCCTCCTCCCTGGCCTCTGGAAACACCATATATTTT,CSASSLASGNTIYF
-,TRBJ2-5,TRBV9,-,TGTGCCAGCAGCTTCGCGGGTGGTCCGGAGACCCAGTACTTC,CASSFAGGPETQYF
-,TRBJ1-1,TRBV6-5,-,TGTGCCAGCAGTTACTATACTCCGCGGATGAACACTGAAGCTTTCTTT,CASSYYTPRMNTEAFF
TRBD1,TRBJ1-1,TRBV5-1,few,TGCGCCAGCAGGCAGGGGGCGCAGGGCACTGAAGCTTTCTTT,CASRQGAQGTEAFF
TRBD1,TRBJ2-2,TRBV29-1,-,TGCAGCGTTGCAGGACAGGGAATCGGGGAGCTGTTTTTT,CSVAGQGIGELFF
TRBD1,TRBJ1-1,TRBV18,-,TGTGCCAGCTCACCAAATACTGGGACAGGGTTCGTTGGCACTGAAGCTTTCTTT,CASSPNTGTGFVGTEAFF
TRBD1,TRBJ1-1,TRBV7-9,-,TGTGCCAGCAGCTCGACAGGGGTCCCGAACACTGAAGCTTTCTTT,CASSSTGVPNTEAFF
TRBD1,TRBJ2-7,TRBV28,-,TGTGCCAGCAGCCATACCGAAGACAGGGGAAGATCCTACGAGCAGTACTTC,CASSHTEDRGRSYEQYF
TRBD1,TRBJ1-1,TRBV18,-,TGTGCCAGCTCATTGACAGGGACAAACACTGAAGCTTTCTTT,CASSLTGTNTEAFF
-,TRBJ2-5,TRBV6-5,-,TGTGCCAGCAGTAAACAGGGAGGGGAGACCCAGTACTTC,CASSKQGGETQYF
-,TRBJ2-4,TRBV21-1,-,TGTGCCAGCAACTTAAAGGGGGATCTCGCCAAAAACATTCAGTACTTC,CASNLKGDLAKNIQYF
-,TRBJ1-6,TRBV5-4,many,TGTGCCAGCAGCTTGGAGGCAGGGGAGAGTTCACCCCTCCACTTT,CASSLEAGESSPLHF
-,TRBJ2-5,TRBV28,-,TGTGCCAGCAGTTTAATAGGGGGTTCCGAGACCCAGTACTTC,CASSLIGGSETQYF
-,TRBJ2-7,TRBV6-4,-,TGTGCCAGCAGTGAGAAACTGGGGCTCGAGCAGTACTTC,CASSEKLGLEQYF
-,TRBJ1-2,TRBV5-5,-,TGTGCCAGCAGCGTAACAGGTGGAGGGTATGGCTACACCTTC,CASSVTGGGYGYTF
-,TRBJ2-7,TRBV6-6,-,TGTGCCAGCAGTATTACGGGTTACGAGCAGTACTTC,CASSITGYEQYF
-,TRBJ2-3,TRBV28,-,TGTGCCAGCAGTTCCACATCTGATACGCAGTATTTT,CASSSTSDTQYF
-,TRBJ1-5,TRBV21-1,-,TGTACGGGAGGGGGGATTCAGCCCCAGCATTTT,CTGGGIQPQHF
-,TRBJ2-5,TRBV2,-,TGTGCCAGCAGTGTCCGGGACAAGCTAGAGGGGACCCAGTACTTC,CASSVRDKLEGTQYF
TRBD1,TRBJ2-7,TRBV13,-,TGTGCCAGCAGCTTGTGGGACAGGGGAGAGTACGAGCAGTACTTC,CASSLWDRGEYEQYF
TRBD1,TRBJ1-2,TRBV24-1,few,TGTGCCACCAGTGATCCATGGACAGGGGAAAATGGCTACACCTTC,CATSDPWTGENGYTF
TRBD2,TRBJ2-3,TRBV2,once,TGTGCCAGCAGTAGAAGCGGGGTCCTCACAGATACGCAGTATTTT,CASSRSGVLTDTQYF
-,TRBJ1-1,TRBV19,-,TGTGCCAGTAGTATGGGGGCACCGGGGGCTTTCTTT,CASSMGAPGAFF
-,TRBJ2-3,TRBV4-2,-,TGTGCCAGCAGCCAAGAATTAGGAGTAGGCACAGATACGCAGTATTTT,CASSQELGVGTDTQYF
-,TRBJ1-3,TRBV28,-,TGTGCCAGCAGTAATAGGGGCGCTGGAAACACCATATATTTT,CASSNRGAGNTIYF
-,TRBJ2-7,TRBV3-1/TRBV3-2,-,TGTGCCAGCAGCCAAGACCTCGTCTCCTACGAGCAGTACTTC,CASSQDLVSYEQYF
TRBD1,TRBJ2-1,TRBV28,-,TGTGCCAGCAGTTCCGGGACAGGGACCTACAATGAGCAGTTCTTC,CASSSGTGTYNEQFF
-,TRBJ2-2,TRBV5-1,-,TGCGCCAGCAGTCGGGCAGGCGGGGCCGGGGAGCTGTTTTTT,CASSRAGGAGELFF
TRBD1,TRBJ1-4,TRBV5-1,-,TGCGCCAGCAGCCCTGGGACAGGGGGCAGCGAAAAACTGTTTTTT,CASSPGTGGSEKLFF
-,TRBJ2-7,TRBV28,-,TGTGCCACCCTGAACAGGGCCTCCTACGAGCAGTACTTC,CATLNRASYEQYF
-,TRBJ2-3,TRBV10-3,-,TGTGCCATCAGTGTCGACAGGACCACAGATACGCAGTATTTT,CAISVDRTTDTQYF
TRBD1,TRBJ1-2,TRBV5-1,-,TGCGCCAGCAGCCCCGGGACAGGGGTTGGCTACACCTTC,CASSPGTGVGYTF
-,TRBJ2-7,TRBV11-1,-,TGTGCCAGCAGCTTTAATGCAGATACGATGACCTACGAGCAGTACTTC,CASSFNADTMTYEQYF
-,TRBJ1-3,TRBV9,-,TGTGCCAGCAGCGTAGAAAGTACCGACTTCTCTGGAAACACCATATATTTT,CASSVESTDFSGNTIYF
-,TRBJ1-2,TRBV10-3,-,TGTGCCATCAGTGATGGACTGGACTATGGCTACACCTTC,CAISDGLDYGYTF
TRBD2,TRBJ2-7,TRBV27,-,TGTGCCAGCAGTTATATGGGGGGGGTCTCCTACGAGCAGTACTTC,CASSYMGGVSYEQYF
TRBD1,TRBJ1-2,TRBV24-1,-,TGTGCCACCAGTGATTTACGGACAGGCTTGTATTATGGCTACACCTTC,CATSDLRTGLYYGYTF
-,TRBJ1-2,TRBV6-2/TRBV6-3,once,TGTGCCAGCAGTGGGACATTGTTAAACTATGGCTACACCTTC,CASSGTLLNYGYTF